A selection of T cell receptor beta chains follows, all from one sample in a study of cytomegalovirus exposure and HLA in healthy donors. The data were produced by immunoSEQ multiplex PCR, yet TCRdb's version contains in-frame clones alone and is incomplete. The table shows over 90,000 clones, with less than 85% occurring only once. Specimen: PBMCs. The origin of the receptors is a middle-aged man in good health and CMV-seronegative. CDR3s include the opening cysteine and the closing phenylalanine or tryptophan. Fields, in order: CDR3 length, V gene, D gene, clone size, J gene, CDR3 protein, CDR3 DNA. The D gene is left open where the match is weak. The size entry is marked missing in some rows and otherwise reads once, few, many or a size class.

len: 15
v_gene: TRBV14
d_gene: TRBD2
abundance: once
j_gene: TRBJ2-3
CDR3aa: CASRPSGASTDTQYF
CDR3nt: TGTGCCAGCCGTCCTAGCGGCGCTAGCACAGATACGCAGTATTTT

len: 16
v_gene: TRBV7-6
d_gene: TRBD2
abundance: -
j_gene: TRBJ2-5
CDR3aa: CASSLGLAGVQETQYF
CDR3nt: TGTGCCAGCAGCTTAGGACTAGCGGGGGTCCAAGAGACCCAGTACTTC

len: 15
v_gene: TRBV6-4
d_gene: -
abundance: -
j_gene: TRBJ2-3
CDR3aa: CASSFQGGGTDTQYF
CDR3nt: TGTGCCAGCAGTTTTCAGGGCGGAGGCACAGATACGCAGTATTTT

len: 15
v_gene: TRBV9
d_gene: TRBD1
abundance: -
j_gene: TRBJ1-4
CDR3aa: CASSASGTGVEKLFF
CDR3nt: TGTGCCAGCAGCGCGTCCGGGACAGGGGTTGAAAAACTGTTTTTT

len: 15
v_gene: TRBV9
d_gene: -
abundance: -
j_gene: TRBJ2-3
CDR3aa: CASSVGAQDMSTQYF
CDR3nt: TGTGCCAGCAGCGTAGGAGCACAGGATATGTCTACGCAGTATTTT

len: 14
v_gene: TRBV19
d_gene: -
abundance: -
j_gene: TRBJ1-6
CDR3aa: CASRTELYNSPLHF
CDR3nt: TGTGCCAGCCGGACAGAACTATATAATTCACCCCTCCACTTT

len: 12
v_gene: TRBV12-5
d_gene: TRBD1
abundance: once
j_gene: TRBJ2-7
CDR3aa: CASGLLDRSPNF
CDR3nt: TGTGCTAGTGGTTTGCTGGACAGGTCACCAAACTTC

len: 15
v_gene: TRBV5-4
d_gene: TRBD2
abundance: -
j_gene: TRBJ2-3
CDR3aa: CASSLLAGGTDTQYF
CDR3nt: TGTGCCAGCAGCCTCCTAGCGGGGGGAACAGATACGCAGTATTTT

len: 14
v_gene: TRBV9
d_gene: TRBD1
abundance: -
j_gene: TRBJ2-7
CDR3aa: CASSGRDSSYEQYF
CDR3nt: TGTGCCAGCAGCGGCCGGGACAGCTCCTACGAGCAGTACTTC

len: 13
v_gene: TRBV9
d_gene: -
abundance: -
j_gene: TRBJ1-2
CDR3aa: CASSGKPGYGYTF
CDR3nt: TGTGCCAGCAGCGGTAAGCCGGGTTATGGCTACACCTTC

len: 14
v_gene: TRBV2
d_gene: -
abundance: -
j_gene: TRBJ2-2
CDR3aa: CASRGLLNTGELFF
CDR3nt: TGTGCCTCACGAGGACTCTTGAACACCGGGGAGCTGTTTTTT

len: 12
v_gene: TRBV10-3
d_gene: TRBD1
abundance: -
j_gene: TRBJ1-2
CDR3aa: CATGTGTYGYTF
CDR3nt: TGTGCCACCGGGACAGGGACCTATGGCTACACCTTC

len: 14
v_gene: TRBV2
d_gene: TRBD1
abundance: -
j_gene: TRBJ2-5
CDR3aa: CASVTGDSLETQYF
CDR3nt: TGTGCCAGCGTGACAGGGGACTCTCTAGAGACCCAGTACTTC

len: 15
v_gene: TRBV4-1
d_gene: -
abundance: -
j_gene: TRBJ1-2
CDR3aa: CASSQETPANYGYTF
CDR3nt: TGCGCCAGCAGCCAAGAGACACCAGCTAACTATGGCTACACCTTC

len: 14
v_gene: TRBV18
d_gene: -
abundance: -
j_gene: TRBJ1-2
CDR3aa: CASSPRTEGIFYTF
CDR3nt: TGTGCCAGCTCACCTCGAACAGAGGGAATTTTCTACACCTTC

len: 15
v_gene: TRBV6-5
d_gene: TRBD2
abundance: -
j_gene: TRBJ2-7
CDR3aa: CASRVGAGGWYEQYF
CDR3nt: TGTGCCAGCAGGGTAGGAGCGGGGGGTTGGTACGAGCAGTACTTC

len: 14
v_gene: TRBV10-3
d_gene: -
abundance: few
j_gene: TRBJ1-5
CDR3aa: CAISVERGPQPQHF
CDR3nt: TGTGCCATCAGTGTGGAAAGGGGCCCTCAGCCCCAGCATTTT

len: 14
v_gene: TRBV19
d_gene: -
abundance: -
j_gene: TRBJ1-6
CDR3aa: CASSIGGNNSPLHF
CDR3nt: TGTGCCAGTAGTATAGGTGGCAATAATTCACCCCTCCACTTT

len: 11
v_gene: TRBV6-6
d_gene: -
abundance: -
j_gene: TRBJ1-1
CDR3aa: CASSFGTEAFF
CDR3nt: TGTGCCAGCAGCTTCGGGACTGAAGCTTTCTTT

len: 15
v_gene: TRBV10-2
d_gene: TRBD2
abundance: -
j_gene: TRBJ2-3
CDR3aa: CASSGSGGARDTQYF
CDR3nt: TGCGCCAGCAGTGGCAGCGGGGGGGCCCGAGATACGCAGTATTTT

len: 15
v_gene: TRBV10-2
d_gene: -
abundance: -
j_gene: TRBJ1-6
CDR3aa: CASSVWTPNNSPLHF
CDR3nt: TGCGCCAGCAGTGTTTGGACTCCTAATAATTCACCCCTCCACTTT

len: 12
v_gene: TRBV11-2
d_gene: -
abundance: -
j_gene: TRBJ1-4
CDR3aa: CASSLDRGKLFF
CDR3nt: TGTGCCAGCAGCTTAGATCGGGGAAAACTGTTTTTT